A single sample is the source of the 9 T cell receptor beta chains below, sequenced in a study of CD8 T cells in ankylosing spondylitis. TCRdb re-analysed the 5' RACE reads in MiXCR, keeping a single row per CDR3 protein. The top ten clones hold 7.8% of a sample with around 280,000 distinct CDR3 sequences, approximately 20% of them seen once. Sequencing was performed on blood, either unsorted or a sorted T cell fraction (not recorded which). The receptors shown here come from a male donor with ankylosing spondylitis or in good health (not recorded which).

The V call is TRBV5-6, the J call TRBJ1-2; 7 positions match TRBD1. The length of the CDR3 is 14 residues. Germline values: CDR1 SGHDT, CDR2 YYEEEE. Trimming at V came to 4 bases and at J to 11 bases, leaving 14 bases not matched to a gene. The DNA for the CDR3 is TGTGCCAGCAGCCCTACTCGTGACAGGACAGGTTACACCTTC. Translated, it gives CASSPTRDRTGYTF.

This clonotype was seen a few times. The CDR3 sequence: CASSQGPPRNQPQHF. CDR3 coding DNA: TGTGCCAGCAGCCAGGGCCCCCCTAGGAATCAGCCCCAGCATTTT. The chain has TRBV3-1 and TRBJ1-5; D gene ambiguous. The CDR3 has 15 residues. V dropped 3 bases and J dropped 4 bases, with 13 bases sitting between them. The germline V gene has CDR1 LGHDT and CDR2 YNNKEL (reference sequence).

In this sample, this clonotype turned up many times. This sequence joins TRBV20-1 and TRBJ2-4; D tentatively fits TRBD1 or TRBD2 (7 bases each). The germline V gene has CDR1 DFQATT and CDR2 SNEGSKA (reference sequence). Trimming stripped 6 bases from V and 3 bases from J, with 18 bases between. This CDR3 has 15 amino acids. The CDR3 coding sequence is TGCAGTGCCAATGGCCAGGGGGGGGGCAAAAACATTCAGTACTTC. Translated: CSANGQGGGKNIQYF.

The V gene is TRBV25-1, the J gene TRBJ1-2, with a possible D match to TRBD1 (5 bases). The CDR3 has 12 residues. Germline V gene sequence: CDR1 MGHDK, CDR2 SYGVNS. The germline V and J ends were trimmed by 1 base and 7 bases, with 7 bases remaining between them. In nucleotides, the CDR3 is TGTGCCAGCAGTGAATTCGGGGGTGGCTACACCTTC. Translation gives CASSEFGGGYTF.

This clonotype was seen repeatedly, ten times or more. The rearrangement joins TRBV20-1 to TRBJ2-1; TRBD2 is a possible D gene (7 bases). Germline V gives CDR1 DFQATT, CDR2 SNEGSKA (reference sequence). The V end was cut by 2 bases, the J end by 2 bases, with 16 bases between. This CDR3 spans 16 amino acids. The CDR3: CSARLGGREPYNEQFF. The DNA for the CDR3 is TGCAGTGCTAGACTGGGGGGGCGGGAGCCCTACAATGAGCAGTTCTTC.

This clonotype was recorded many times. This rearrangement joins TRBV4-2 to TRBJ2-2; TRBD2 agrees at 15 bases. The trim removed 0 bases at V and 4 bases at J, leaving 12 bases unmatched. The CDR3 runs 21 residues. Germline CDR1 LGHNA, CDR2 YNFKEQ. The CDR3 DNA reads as TGTGCCAGCAGCCAAGATTTAGGACTAGCGGGAGGGCCGTTCGGCACCGGGGAGCTGTTTTTT. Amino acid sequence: CASSQDLGLAGGPFGTGELFF.

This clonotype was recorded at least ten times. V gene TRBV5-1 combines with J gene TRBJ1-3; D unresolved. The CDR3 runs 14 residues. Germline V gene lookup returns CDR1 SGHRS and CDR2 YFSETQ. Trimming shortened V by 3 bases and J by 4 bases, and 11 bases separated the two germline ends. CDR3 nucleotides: TGCGCCAGCAGCTCCCCAGGCGAAGGAAACACCATATATTTT. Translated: CASSSPGEGNTIYF. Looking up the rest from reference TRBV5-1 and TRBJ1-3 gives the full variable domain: KAGVTQTPRYLIKTRGQQVTLSCSPISGHRSVSWYQQTPGQGLQFLFEYFSETQRNKGNFPGRFSGRQFSNSRSEMNVSTLELGDSALYLCASSSPGEGNTIYFGEGSWLTVV.

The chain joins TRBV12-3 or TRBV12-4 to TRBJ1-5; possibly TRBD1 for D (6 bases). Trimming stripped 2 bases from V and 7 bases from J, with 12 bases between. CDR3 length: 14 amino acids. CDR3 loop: CASSLTGARQPQHF. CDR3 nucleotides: TGTGCCAGCAGTTTAACGGGGGCGAGGCAGCCCCAGCATTTT.

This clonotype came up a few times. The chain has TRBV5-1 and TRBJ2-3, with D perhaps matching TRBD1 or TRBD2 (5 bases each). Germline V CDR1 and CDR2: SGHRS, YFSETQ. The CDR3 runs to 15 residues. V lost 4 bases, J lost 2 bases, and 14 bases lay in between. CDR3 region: CASSLWGISTDTQYF. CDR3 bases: TGCGCCAGCAGCCTCTGGGGGATCTCCACAGATACGCAGTATTTT.